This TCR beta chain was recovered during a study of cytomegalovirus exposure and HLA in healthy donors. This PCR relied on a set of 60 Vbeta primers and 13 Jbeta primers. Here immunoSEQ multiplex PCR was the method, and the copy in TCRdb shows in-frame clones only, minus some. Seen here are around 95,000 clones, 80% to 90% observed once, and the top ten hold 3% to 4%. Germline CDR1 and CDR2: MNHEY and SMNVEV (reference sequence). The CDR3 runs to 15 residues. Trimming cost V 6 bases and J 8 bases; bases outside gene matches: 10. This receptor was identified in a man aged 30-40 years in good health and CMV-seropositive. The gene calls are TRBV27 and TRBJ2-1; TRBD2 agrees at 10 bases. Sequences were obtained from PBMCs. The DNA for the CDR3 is TGTGCCAGCAGCCCCCGCAGCGGGAGGGCCCATGAGCAGTTCTTC. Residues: CASSPRSGRAHEQFF.